This passage covers 21 T cell receptor beta chains from one sample sequenced in a study of T cells after yellow fever vaccination. TCRdb passed the 5' RACE reads through MiXCR, listing each CDR3 protein once. The profile shows 200,000 to 250,000 distinct CDR3 sequences, around 7% of them singletons. This sample comprised CD4+ T cells sorted from PBMCs, obtained 15 days after the yellow fever booster vaccination. The origin of the receptors is a man aged 25-45 years who received the YFV17D yellow fever vaccine.

The table lists this clonotype with a few counts. The genes are TRBV6-2 or TRBV6-3 and TRBJ2-4, with D unresolved. The CDR3 length is 13 residues. Trimming took 4 bases from V and 3 from J, leaving 7 bases between them. Germline loops: CDR1 MNHEY, CDR2 SVGEGT. In DNA form, the CDR3 reads TGTGCCAGCAGTTCCGCAAGCAAAAACATTCAGTACTTC. This encodes CASSSASKNIQYF.

This clonotype turned up a few times. The chain uses TRBV7-9 and TRBJ2-2; D call uncertain. The CDR3 extends over 14 amino acids. Trimming shortened V by 3 bases and J by 2 bases, and 7 bases separated the two germline ends. CDR1 is SEHNR, CDR2 FQNEAQ, per germline (reference sequence). The CDR3 coding sequence is TGTGCCAGCAGCTTTGTAGGTAACACCGGGGAGCTGTTTTTT. It specifies CASSFVGNTGELFF.

The chain combines TRBV7-9 with TRBJ1-1; no clear D. The CDR3 runs 13 residues. V shed 4 bases and J shed 7 bases, with 13 bases lying between them. Germline CDR1 is SEHNR and CDR2 is FQNEAQ (reference sequence). In DNA, the CDR3 is TGTGCCAGCAGCTCCCCGCGAGTTGGTGAAGCTTTCTTT. Protein product: CASSSPRVGEAFF.

This clonotype has a count of ten or more. The chain links TRBV18 to TRBJ2-7, with 7 bases lining up with TRBD1. This CDR3 contains 15 residues. CDR1 KGHSH and CDR2 LQKENI come from the germline V gene. J gave up 2 bases and V 1 base, and 5 bases lay outside the gene matches. Written as DNA, the CDR3 is TGTGCCAGCTCACCACGGACAGGATTGACCTACGAGCAGTACTTC. Its translation is CASSPRTGLTYEQYF.

There are a few counts of this clonotype. The chain joins TRBV28 to TRBJ2-4; TRBD2 agrees at 8 bases. Germline V gene lookup returns CDR1 MDHEN and CDR2 SYDVKM. V lost 9 bases and J lost 0; bases outside the gene matches: 13. This CDR3 is 17 amino acids long. CDR3 nucleotide sequence: TGTGCCAGTGCTCTGGCGGGAGGCGCTTCAGCCAAAAACATTCAGTACTTC. This sequence encodes CASALAGGASAKNIQYF.

V is TRBV20-1 and J is TRBJ2-7, with 7 nucleotides matching TRBD2. The CDR3 totals 13 residues. V gave up 6 bases and J gave up 6 bases; unmatched junction bases: 11. CDR1 and CDR2 from the germline V gene are DFQATT and SNEGSKA (reference sequence). The DNA for the CDR3 is TGCAGTGCGCGTTGGGCGGGAGTTGCCGAGCAGTACTTC. Translating it yields CSARWAGVAEQYF.

The chain uses TRBV6-1 and TRBJ1-1; D call uncertain. The germline V gene has CDR1 MNHNS and CDR2 SASEGT. V dropped 6 bases and J dropped 0 bases, with 8 bases sitting between them. CDR3 length: 13 amino acids. The CDR3 spells CASSRTMNTEAFF. CDR3 nucleotides: TGTGCCAGCAGCAGGACCATGAACACTGAAGCTTTCTTT.

This clonotype was observed a handful of times. The chain is built from TRBV6-1 and TRBJ2-1; TRBD1 aligns across 7 bases. This CDR3 is built from 14 residues. CDR1 and CDR2 (germline): MNHNS, SASEGT. V was pared by 10 bases and J by 6 bases, with 12 bases of the junction left unmatched. In nucleotides, the CDR3 is TGTGCCACCCTCGGACAGGACACACTCAATGAGCAGTTCTTC. This translates into CATLGQDTLNEQFF.

The rearrangement joins TRBV20-1 to TRBJ2-1; D may be TRBD2 (6 bases). The germline gives CDR1 DFQATT, CDR2 SNEGSKA (reference sequence). This CDR3 has 16 amino acids. Trimming cost V 5 bases and J 6 bases, with 23 bases left between them. Written as DNA, the CDR3 is TGCAGTGCTTTGCCCCCCATCGGAGGGCCACGCAATGAGCAGTTCTTC. As protein: CSALPPIGGPRNEQFF.

This clonotype appeared many times. The V and J genes are TRBV7-6 and TRBJ2-1; D unclear. CDR1 SGHVS and CDR2 FNYEAQ come from the germline V gene. V shed 3 bases and J shed 4 bases, with 4 bases lying between them. This CDR3 contains 12 residues. In DNA, the CDR3 is TGTGCCAGCAGCTTCTTATACAATGAGCAGTTCTTC. It specifies CASSFLYNEQFF.

This clonotype occurred many times. V gene TRBV20-1 combines with J gene TRBJ2-5, with D maybe TRBD2 (6 bases). CDR1 and CDR2 from the germline V gene are DFQATT and SNEGSKA (reference sequence). The CDR3 is 12 residues long. The ends were cut back, 5 bases at V and 2 bases at J, with 9 bases in the middle. The CDR3, as DNA: TGCAGTGCTCGGGGGTATCAAGAGACCCAGTACTTC. Its translation is CSARGYQETQYF.

CDR3 sequence (DNA): TGCGCCAGCAGTCCCCTGACAGCCGAAGAGACCCAGTACTTC. It is translated as CASSPLTAEETQYF. The chain joins TRBV5-1 to TRBJ2-5; TRBD1 might be the D (5 bases). V was pared by 5 bases and J by 3 bases, with 14 bases between. CDR1 is SGHRS, CDR2 YFSETQ, per germline. This CDR3 is 14 amino acids long. The entire variable domain, with the rest obtained from reference TRBV5-1 and TRBJ2-5, is as follows: KAGVTQTPRYLIKTRGQQVTLSCSPISGHRSVSWYQQTPGQGLQFLFEYFSETQRNKGNFPGRFSGRQFSNSRSEMNVSTLELGDSALYLCASSPLTAEETQYFGPGTRLLVL.

The V call is TRBV7-2, the J call TRBJ2-5; no clear D gene. Trimming cost V 4 bases and J 4 bases, with 13 bases left between them. Germline V gives CDR1 SGHTA, CDR2 FQGNSA. CDR3 length: 14 residues. The CDR3 reads CASSSRGLPETQYF. In DNA form, the CDR3 reads TGTGCCAGCAGCTCCCGTGGGCTTCCAGAGACCCAGTACTTC.

This clonotype was recorded many times. The chain uses TRBV5-1 and TRBJ2-3, with a possible D match to TRBD1 (6 bases). V lost 2 bases and J 2 bases, leaving 9 bases between the germline ends. This CDR3 contains 14 residues. Germline lookup yields CDR1 SGHRS and CDR2 YFSETQ. The CDR3 spells CASSFRQDTDTQYF. For the CDR3, the DNA is TGCGCCAGCAGCTTCAGACAGGACACAGATACGCAGTATTTT.

This clonotype showed up many times. The chain combines TRBV6-5 with TRBJ2-3; D remains ambiguous. V dropped 6 bases and J dropped 7 bases, with 11 bases sitting between them. This CDR3 has 12 residues. Germline-derived CDR1 and CDR2 are MNHEY and SVGAGI. CDR3 loop: CASRGELNTQYF. The DNA of the CDR3 is TGTGCCAGCAGGGGCGAATTGAATACGCAGTATTTT.

This clonotype has only a few counts. V gene TRBV5-1 combines with J gene TRBJ2-3; 7 positions match TRBD2. The germline V gene has CDR1 SGHRS and CDR2 YFSETQ. Germline trimming cut 1 base from V and 0 bases from J; bases unmatched to any gene: 2. CDR3 length equals 15 residues. The CDR3 spells CASSLSGESTDTQYF. Here the CDR3 DNA reads TGCGCCAGCAGCTTGAGCGGGGAAAGCACAGATACGCAGTATTTT.

The chain uses TRBV7-2 and TRBJ1-1; D might be TRBD1 (6 bases). Germline V CDR1 and CDR2: SGHTA, FQGNSA. V was shortened by 4 bases and J by 2 bases, with 14 bases between the two germline ends. This CDR3 region has 15 residues. The DNA of the CDR3 is TGTGCCAGCAGCTACCGCAGGGGTGTCAACACTGAAGCTTTCTTT. Translation gives CASSYRRGVNTEAFF.

The chain couples TRBV7-2 to TRBJ2-7, with D unclear. The germline gives CDR1 SGHTA, CDR2 FQGNSA. The V gene lost 2 bases and the J gene lost 1 base, with 12 bases spanning the gap. This CDR3 is 15 amino acids long. The CDR3 loop is CASSLRVSPSYEQYF. The DNA of the CDR3 is TGTGCCAGCAGCTTAAGGGTTAGCCCGTCCTACGAGCAGTACTTC.

This chain joins TRBV11-2 and TRBJ1-5; D is ambiguous. Germline V gene data show CDR1 as SGHAT and CDR2 as FQNNGV. The V end lost 2 bases, the J end lost 0 bases, and 5 bases lay between the germline ends. The CDR3 is made up of 14 amino acids. The CDR3 protein is CASSLSYSNQPQHF. The CDR3 coding sequence is TGTGCCAGCAGCTTATCCTATAGCAATCAGCCCCAGCATTTT. Combining the CDR3 with reference TRBV11-2 and TRBJ1-5 gives the whole variable domain EAGVAQSPRYKIIEKRQSVAFWCNPISGHATLYWYQQILGQGPKLLIQFQNNGVVDDSQLPKDRFSAERLKGVDSTLKIQPAKLEDSAVYLCASSLSYSNQPQHFGDGTRLSIL.

This chain joins TRBV14 and TRBJ1-4; D ambiguous. CDR1 is SGHDN, CDR2 FVKESK, per germline. The CDR3 runs 14 residues. The ends were cut back, 2 bases at V and 6 bases at J, with 10 bases in the middle. The CDR3: CASSQRPTDEKLFF. The CDR3 coding sequence is TGTGCCAGCAGCCAAAGACCAACGGATGAAAAACTGTTTTTT.

This chain links TRBV18 with TRBJ2-1; TRBD2 matches at 10 bases. The CDR3 has 15 amino acids. V gave up 2 bases and J gave up 8 bases; unmatched junction bases: 6. Germline CDR1 reads KGHSH; CDR2 reads LQKENI. CDR3 residues: CASSPVASGSHEQFF. In DNA form, the CDR3 reads TGTGCCAGCTCACCAGTAGCTAGCGGGAGCCATGAGCAGTTCTTC.